This T cell receptor (beta chain) was found in a study of shared clonotypes between healthy human individuals (TCRdb year 2020). For the wider study: The cohort comprised two women and a few men aged 18 to 49 years. For each donor, CD4 naive and CD4 memory were each given three plates, CD8 naive was given two plates, and CD8 memory was given one plate. Blood TCR repertoires of about five healthy adults were deeply sequenced to estimate repertoire size and the extent of clonotype sharing between individuals. To increase sequencing depth and limit assay-specific biases, TCR repertoire library preparation and sequencing were carried out by different laboratories using diverse techniques. Leukapheresis yielded between about 0.9 and 10 billion PBMCs per donor.

This clone was seen only once. Its recognized antigen is unknown. One base away there is no much larger clone; base qualities are not given. Overall results and qualifications from the work: Naive subsets generally had larger estimated clonotype richness than memory subsets did. Compared with non-shared clonotypes, clonotypes shared by all four sorted-subset donors had higher generation probabilities. Sharing across a handful of donors was observed for 4.5% to 6.5% of naive CD4, 3.5% of naive CD8, 2% to 2.5% of memory CD4, and roughly 0.43% of memory CD8 clonotypes. Incomplete sequencing was indicated by rarefaction of sorted-subset datasets, despite the large sequencing depth. Sampling was restricted to blood, and TCR repertoires in tissues likely differ from the TCR repertoires found in blood. Based on pairwise subsampling, the degree of clonotype sharing among donors was expected to be affected by sequencing depth. The small number of donors limited the genetic and exposure-history diversity represented.

The donors were healthy, HIV-negative adults with no recently reported acute infections or vaccinations. All donors were Caucasian adults living in Nashville, Tennessee, USA. Magnetic negative selection was used to enrich CD4+ T cells, after which naive cells were positively selected on CD45RA and the negative fraction became the memory subset. Blood was collected by leukapheresis, and PBMCs were isolated by Ficoll-Histopaque density gradient centrifugation and then cryopreserved in liquid nitrogen vapor phase. Analytical flow cytometry was used to check the purity and quantity of every magnetically sorted T cell population. Each sorted fraction had its genomic DNA isolated and then quantified by UV absorbance on a Nanodrop 2000c. V was cut back by 1 base and J by 6 bases, leaving a gap of 11 bases between them. The germline V gene encodes CDR1 LGHNA and CDR2 YSLEER. The CDR3 spans 14 residues, from the cysteine through the phenylalanine. The only DNA kept is the CDR3, 42 bases in frame from the first base.

Using the deep immunoSEQ assay, TCR CDR3 regions were amplified from genomic DNA by multiplex PCR. Extracted genomic DNA from each cell subset was spread evenly across all wells of several immunoSEQ 96-well plates, with each plate serving as a replicate. Each replicate PCR for sorted subsets received approximately 220 ng genomic DNA, equal to tens of thousands of T cell genomes. The purified libraries were quantified using a Qubit 3.0 fluorometer, sized with a Bioanalyzer 2100, and then quantified again using the KAPA Library Quantification kit. Every immunoSEQ 96-well plate was sequenced on a separate single-read 150-cycle Illumina NextSeq 550 flow cell. The paper's data handling went like this. Because only junctional sequences without quality scores were contained in the immunoSEQ output, filtering matching that applied to full-length reads could not be performed. To assign V/J genes and CDR3, sequences were annotated using PyIR, a Python wrapper for IgBLAST v1.9, with IMGT germline references. Any read was removed if the V/J assignment was weak (E-value above 1e-6), the CDR3 was missing, or the read contained stop codons, out-of-frame junctions, or ambiguous translated residues. A V3J clonotype was defined by an identical inferred V gene, J gene, and CDR3 amino acid sequence. Percentage overlap between repertoires was calculated by dividing the number of shared unique clonotypes by the size of the smaller repertoire. Repertoire richness was assessed with RTK rarefaction, the Chao1 estimator, and Recon v2.1 estimates of unobserved clonotypes. Generation probabilities were computed with OLGA for all TCRbeta clonotypes obtained by the gDNA method from four donors. Drawn from immuneACCESS, this table holds only the in-frame rearrangements with V and J called that TCRdb kept. Clones are partly lost; checked studies trace under half to an unresolved V gene and leave the rest unexplained. V and J calls and clone size follow that table, whereas D and trimming were derived from the DNA. The sample table holds about 2.3 million clones, of which around 92% were seen once. The top ten clones comprise 0.37% of the sample.

The clonotype was recovered from a man aged 18 to 29 in good health. Some clones in this sample may be carry-over from other donors' samples. What was sequenced was naive CD4+ T cells from PBMCs. The cell subset or site label on this specimen signifies: CD45RA+ positively selected. The chain employs TRBV4-3 and TRBJ2-3; TRBD1 could be the D gene, as 5 bases match. The CDR3 region reads CASSQGQGRDTQYF. Here is the DNA: TGCGCCAGCAGCCAAGGCCAGGGCAGGGATACGCAGTATTTT.